The 8 T cell receptor beta chains reported below all come from one sample, sequenced in a study of sequential checkpoint blockade in melanoma. Produced via immunoSEQ multiplex PCR; TCRdb's table is partial and in-frame only. This table holds about 12,000 clones, approximately 24% found once. The treatment denotes: randomized to nivolumab then ipilimumab (arm A) or the reverse (arm B). The specimen was tumor tissue (inferred from file names), collected from a patient given nivolumab and ipilimumab in sequence. Receptors originate from a human donor with melanoma.

This clone occurred once. This chain uses TRBV14 with TRBJ2-2; 7 bases agree with TRBD1. V was pared by 1 base and J by 9 bases, with 11 bases of the junction left unmatched. In germline, CDR1 is SGHDN, CDR2 FVKESK. This CDR3 region has 16 residues. CDR3: CASSQGQGRVRRELFF. The CDR3 DNA reads as TGTGCCAGCAGCCAAGGACAGGGACGGGTCCGCAGGGAGCTGTTTTTT.

This chain's CDR3 is CASSIAGVTYNEQFF. The CDR3 DNA reads as TGCGCCAGCAGCATTGCCGGGGTCACCTACAATGAGCAGTTCTTC. The rearrangement uses TRBV5-1 and TRBJ2-1; TRBD2 might be the D (5 bases). Trimming took 4 bases from V and 2 from J, leaving 13 bases between them. Germline V gene sequence: CDR1 SGHRS, CDR2 YFSETQ. This CDR3 spans 15 amino acids.

The chain couples TRBV5-1 to TRBJ2-3; TRBD2 matches at 10 bases. Trimming cost V 1 base and J 2 bases; bases outside gene matches: 10. The CDR3 is made up of 18 amino acids. Germline V gene data show CDR1 as SGHRS and CDR2 as YFSETQ. The CDR3 coding sequence is TGCGCCAGCAGCTTGTATGGAAAGCGGGGGGGGCCCACAGATACGCAGTATTTT. This gives the protein CASSLYGKRGGPTDTQYF.

This clone was picked up many times. This chain links TRBV6-8 with TRBJ1-6; 7 bases align to TRBD1. The ends lost 4 bases at V and 8 bases at J; junction bases unmatched: 5. Germline V gene sequence: CDR1 MNHGY, CDR2 SAAAGT. The CDR3 sequence is 14 residues long. This CDR3 reads CASSSTGVDSPLHF. CDR3 sequence (DNA): TGTGCCAGCAGTTCTACAGGGGTTGATTCACCCCTCCACTTT.

CDR3 bases: TGTGCCAGCTCACCGACCGAAGAGAAATACACCTTC. The encoded protein is CASSPTEEKYTF. The V and J genes are TRBV18 and TRBJ1-2; no definite D call. Trimming removed 3 bases at V and 11 bases at J, with 13 bases between. The CDR3 spans 12 residues. Germline lookup yields CDR1 KGHSH and CDR2 LQKENI.

This clone has at least ten counts. This same CDR3 is encoded by further DNA sequences in the sample. V gene TRBV6-8 combines with J gene TRBJ1-1; D gene ambiguous. The CDR3 has 13 amino acids. From germline, CDR1 is MNHGY and CDR2 SAAAGT. Between the trimmed V and J ends, which lost 0 bases and 5 bases, there was a span of 7 bases. The CDR3 here is CASSYSGGTEAFF. CDR3 in DNA: TGTGCCAGCAGTTACTCAGGAGGGACTGAAGCTTTCTTT.

This clone was observed at least ten times. The chain has TRBV6-8 and TRBJ2-7; the D call may be TRBD1 or TRBD2 (5 bases each). V was pared by 7 bases and J by 2 bases, with 15 bases between. Germline lookup yields CDR1 MNHGY and CDR2 SAAAGT. This CDR3 spans 14 amino acids. DNA for the CDR3: TGTGCCAGCACCTACGGGACCGGGACCTACGAGCAGTACGTC. This gives the protein CASTYGTGTYEQYV.

The chain recombines TRBV6-7 with TRBJ1-1; tentative D call: TRBD1 (6 bases). TRBV6-7 falls under the ORF class, with uncertain function. This CDR3 is 15 amino acids long. Trimming removed 6 bases at V and 3 bases at J, with 17 bases between. The CDR3 loop reads CASSQHQGLYTEAFF. The CDR3 DNA sequence: TGTGCCAGCAGCCAACACCAGGGGTTGTACACTGAAGCTTTCTTT.